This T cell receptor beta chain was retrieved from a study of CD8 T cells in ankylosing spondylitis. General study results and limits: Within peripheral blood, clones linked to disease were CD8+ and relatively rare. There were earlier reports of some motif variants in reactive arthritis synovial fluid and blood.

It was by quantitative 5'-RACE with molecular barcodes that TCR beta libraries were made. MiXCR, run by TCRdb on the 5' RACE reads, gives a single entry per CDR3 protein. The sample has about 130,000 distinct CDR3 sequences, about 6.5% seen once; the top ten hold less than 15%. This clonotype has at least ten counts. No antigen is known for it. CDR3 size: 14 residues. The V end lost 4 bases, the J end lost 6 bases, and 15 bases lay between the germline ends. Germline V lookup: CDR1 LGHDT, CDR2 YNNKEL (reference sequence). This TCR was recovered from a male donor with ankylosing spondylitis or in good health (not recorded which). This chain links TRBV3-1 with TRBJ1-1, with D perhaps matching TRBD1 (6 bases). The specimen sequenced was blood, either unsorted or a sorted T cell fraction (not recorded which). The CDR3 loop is CASSPHSGVAEAFF. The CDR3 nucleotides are TGTGCCAGCAGCCCCCATTCAGGGGTTGCTGAAGCTTTCTTT.